The 27 T cell receptor beta chains listed next were all sequenced from one sample in a study of long-term antiretroviral therapy in people with HIV. Sequencing relied on immunoSEQ assay v3.0, run at survey level. The protocol was immunoSEQ multiplex PCR, while the TCRdb copy is restricted to in-frame clones and leaves out a portion. This repertoire shows roughly 20,000 clones, approximately 90% found once; its top ten account for approximately 4.1%. The sample in question was unsorted PBMCs, obtained 2.1 years after starting antiretroviral therapy. These receptors were collected from a man between 18 and 29 years old with HIV.

The gene calls are TRBV5-6 and TRBJ2-1; TRBD1 matches 8 bases. Germline V CDR1 and CDR2: SGHDT, YYEEEE. V shed 4 bases and J 5 bases; nucleotides not matched to a gene: 5. The CDR3 is made up of 14 amino acids. CDR3 sequence (DNA): TGTGCCAGCAGCCCCTGGACAGGGAACAATGAGCAGTTCTTC. It encodes CASSPWTGNNEQFF.

The chain joins TRBV25-1 to TRBJ2-1; TRBD1 matches 8 bases. Germline assignment: CDR1 MGHDK and CDR2 SYGVNS. Trimming removed 4 bases from V and 9 bases from J; junction bases left unmatched: 8. The CDR3 has 14 residues. This CDR3 is CASSVTPGGGEQFF. CDR3 coding DNA: TGTGCCAGCAGTGTGACTCCAGGGGGCGGTGAGCAGTTCTTC.

The chain has TRBV2 and TRBJ2-7; D may be TRBD2 (5 bases). V lost 6 bases and J 4 bases, leaving 10 bases between the germline ends. The germline CDR1 and CDR2 sequences are SNHLY and FYNNEI. CDR3 length equals 12 residues. CDR3 amino acids: CASRGDRYEQYF. CDR3 nucleotides: TGTGCCAGCAGGGGAGATAGATACGAGCAGTACTTC.

The chain joins TRBV9 to TRBJ2-3; D is possibly TRBD1 (6 bases). CDR1 SGDLS and CDR2 YYNGEE come from the germline V gene. With 5 bases removed from V and 4 bases from J, the gap between germline ends came to 11 bases. CDR3 length: 13 amino acids. CDR3: CASSGGEADTQYF. The CDR3 nucleotides are TGTGCCAGCAGTGGGGGCGAGGCAGATACGCAGTATTTT.

The rearrangement links TRBV14 to TRBJ1-2; D is unclear. The CDR3 runs to 13 residues. CDR1 is SGHDN, CDR2 FVKESK, per germline. Trimming stripped 4 bases from V and 7 bases from J, with 13 bases between. This CDR3 reads CASSLDLRGGYTF. The CDR3 DNA reads as TGTGCCAGCAGCCTGGACCTGCGGGGTGGCTACACCTTC.

This clone was picked up a small number of times. This chain links TRBV4-2 with TRBJ2-7; D uncertain. The CDR3 consists of 13 residues. Trimming removed 4 bases at V and 3 bases at J, with 10 bases between. Per the germline V gene, CDR1 is LGHNA and CDR2 is YNFKEQ. The CDR3 bases are TGTGCCAGCAGCCCGTCTAGGAACTACGAGCAGTACTTC. Protein product: CASSPSRNYEQYF.

This chain uses TRBV5-6 with TRBJ2-6; weak D call: TRBD1 (6 bases). V was pared by 6 bases and J by 0 bases, with 7 bases between. CDR1 is SGHDT, CDR2 YYEEEE, per germline. The CDR3 runs 14 residues. CDR3 nucleotides: TGTGCCAGCATACAGGGCTCTGGGGCCAACGTCCTGACTTTC. Protein sequence: CASIQGSGANVLTF. The whole variable domain, remainder taken from reference TRBV5-6 and TRBJ2-6, is DAGVTQSPTHLIKTRGQQVTLRCSPKSGHDTVSWYQQALGQGPQFIFQYYEEEERQRGNFPDRFSGHQFPNYSSELNVNALLLGDSALYLCASIQGSGANVLTFGAGSRLTVL.

This chain links TRBV5-1 with TRBJ2-7; TRBD1 matches at 7 bases. Germline assignment: CDR1 SGHRS and CDR2 YFSETQ. The CDR3 loop spans 13 amino acids. V was clipped by 7 bases and J by 3 bases; unmatched bases: 7. The CDR3 loop reads CASSRTGNYEQYF. In nucleotides, the CDR3 is TGCGCCAGCTCCCGGACAGGAAACTACGAGCAGTACTTC.

This clone occurred a few times. The chain employs TRBV7-9 and TRBJ2-7, with a tentative D call TRBD2 (7 bases). CDR1 SEHNR and CDR2 FQNEAQ come from the germline V gene (reference sequence). The CDR3 has 13 amino acids. V was trimmed by 1 base and J by 6 bases, leaving 10 bases between them. The DNA of the CDR3 is TGTGCCAGCAGCTTAGACAGGGAGGGCGAGCAGTACTTC. Translation: CASSLDREGEQYF.

The rearrangement uses TRBV6-1 and TRBJ2-3, with D perhaps matching TRBD2 (6 bases). The germline CDR1 and CDR2 sequences are MNHNS and SASEGT. The CDR3 contains 13 residues. The V end was cut by 1 base, the J end by 6 bases, with 8 bases between. The CDR3 here is CASSEGRADTQYF. DNA for the CDR3: TGTGCCAGCAGTGAAGGGAGGGCGGATACGCAGTATTTT.

V and J are TRBV7-6 and TRBJ1-2, with 10 bases lining up with TRBD1. Per germline, CDR1 SGHVS and CDR2 FNYEAQ. This CDR3 contains 14 residues. J was trimmed by 8 bases and V by 4 bases; bases with no gene match: 7. CDR3 bases: TGTGCCAGCAGCTCCACCGGGACAGGGGACGGCTACACCTTC. As protein: CASSSTGTGDGYTF.

The V call is TRBV6-6, the J call TRBJ2-7; TRBD2 matches 12 bases. CDR3 size: 14 residues. Germline-derived CDR1 and CDR2 are MNHNY and SVGAGI (reference sequence). J was trimmed by 3 bases and V by 7 bases; bases with no gene match: 4. CDR3: CASNRLAGDYEQYF. The DNA for the CDR3 is TGTGCCAGCAACCGACTAGCGGGGGACTACGAGCAGTACTTC.

This clone was seen just once. The chain links TRBV4-3 to TRBJ1-1; D might be TRBD1 (6 bases). V dropped 3 bases and J dropped 7 bases, with 18 bases sitting between them. The germline CDR1 and CDR2 sequences are LGHNA and YSLEER. This CDR3 is 15 amino acids long. The CDR3 nucleotides read TGCGCCAGCAGCCAGGCGGGGGGCCCGCATGGTGAAGCTTTCTTT. This gives the protein CASSQAGGPHGEAFF.

This chain joins TRBV27 and TRBJ2-7; D remains unclear. Germline lookup yields CDR1 MNHEY and CDR2 SMNVEV (reference sequence). This CDR3 spans 15 amino acids. V dropped 3 bases and J dropped 0 bases, with 12 bases sitting between them. Written as DNA, the CDR3 is TGTGCCAGCAGTTTTAAGGGTGTTGGCTCCTACGAGCAGTACTTC. Amino acid sequence: CASSFKGVGSYEQYF.

This clone was observed once. The V call is TRBV4-1, the J call TRBJ2-7, with 7 bases lining up with TRBD2. The CDR3 loop spans 16 amino acids. The germline gives CDR1 MGHRA, CDR2 YSYEKL. Trimming took 1 base from V and 2 from J; bases not matched to a gene: 8. The DNA of the CDR3 is TGCGCCAGCAGCCAAGTCCTTTCGAGCGGGGCCTACGAGCAGTACTTC. This sequence encodes CASSQVLSSGAYEQYF.

This sequence joins TRBV19 and TRBJ1-2, with D possibly matching TRBD1 (5 bases). Trimming took off 5 bases at V and 4 bases at J, with 14 bases between the two ends. Looked up from germline, CDR1 is LNHDA and CDR2 is SQIVND (reference sequence). The CDR3 has 14 amino acids. In DNA form, the CDR3 reads TGTGCCAGTAGTCGCGGGGGAGCGGGCTATGGCTACACCTTC. Translation: CASSRGGAGYGYTF.

This chain joins TRBV7-5 and TRBJ2-1; TRBD2 is the table's D call, not checked against the DNA. TRBV7-5 is marked as a pseudogene. The CDR3 is 17 amino acids. The CDR3 protein is CARMGPETGSRGYEQFF. As DNA, the CDR3 is TGTGCCAGAATGGGTCCGGAAACGGGTTCCCGTGGGTATGAGCAGTTCTTC.

V gene TRBV10-3 combines with J gene TRBJ2-2, with D maybe TRBD2 (6 bases). Germline CDR1 is ENHRY and CDR2 is SYGVKD. The CDR3 has 15 residues. V dropped 5 bases and J dropped 5 bases, with 15 bases sitting between them. The CDR3 loop reads CAISLAAQGTGELFF. CDR3 coding DNA: TGTGCCATCAGTTTAGCGGCCCAGGGAACCGGGGAGCTGTTTTTT.

The chain joins TRBV5-5 to TRBJ2-7, with 13 bases that match TRBD2. Germline V gives CDR1 SGHKS, CDR2 YYEKEE (reference sequence). There are 14 residues in the CDR3. V lost 5 bases to trimming and J lost 3 bases; unmatched junction nucleotides: 2. CDR3 sequence reads: CASSWTSGGYEQYF. DNA for the CDR3: TGTGCCAGCAGTTGGACTAGCGGGGGCTACGAGCAGTACTTC.

V is TRBV2 and J is TRBJ1-1; D might be TRBD1 (5 bases). CDR1 is SNHLY and CDR2 is FYNNEI in the germline V gene. The CDR3 has 13 residues. V shed 7 bases and J shed 0 bases, with 9 bases lying between them. Here the CDR3 reads CASKWGMNTEAFF. In DNA, the CDR3 is TGTGCCAGCAAGTGGGGGATGAACACTGAAGCTTTCTTT.

V and J are TRBV7-9 and TRBJ2-1; 7 bases are shared with TRBD1. The germline gives CDR1 SEHNR, CDR2 FQNEAQ (reference sequence). The CDR3 loop spans 16 amino acids. V was pared by 5 bases and J by 1 base, with 8 bases of the junction left unmatched. The CDR3 loop is CASSTWTGNSYNEQFF. As DNA, the CDR3 is TGTGCCAGCAGCACCTGGACAGGCAATTCCTACAATGAGCAGTTCTTC.

The chain links TRBV16 to TRBJ1-2; 11 bases are shared with TRBD1. CDR3 length: 13 amino acids. The junction had 6 bases not matched to a gene; V was cut back by 8 bases and J by 7 bases. Germline CDR1 and CDR2: KGHSY and FQNENV. CDR3 sequence (DNA): TGTGCCAGCCCCAGGACAGGGGGCTTTGGCTACACCTTC. Translated, it gives CASPRTGGFGYTF.

The chain is built from TRBV27 and TRBJ2-7, with a possible D match to TRBD1 (5 bases). Germline values: CDR1 MNHEY, CDR2 SMNVEV (reference sequence). V was shortened by 2 bases and J by 3 bases, with 5 bases between the two germline ends. This CDR3 spans 12 amino acids. As DNA, the CDR3 is TGTGCCAGCAGTTTACAGGGCTACGAGCAGTACTTC. This codes for CASSLQGYEQYF.

This clone was seen once. The CDR3 DNA reads TGTGCCAGCAGCCCTAGTGGCGAAATGAACACTGAAGCTTTCTTT. It translates to CASSPSGEMNTEAFF. V usage is TRBV4-2 and J usage is TRBJ1-1; D gene unclear. V was shortened by 4 bases and J by 0 bases, with 12 bases between the two germline ends. This CDR3 has 15 residues. The germline V gene has CDR1 LGHNA and CDR2 YNFKEQ.

The rearrangement joins TRBV7-9 to TRBJ1-1; no clear D gene. Trimming shortened V by 5 bases and J by 4 bases, and 11 bases separated the two germline ends. Per germline, CDR1 SEHNR and CDR2 FQNEAQ (reference sequence). This CDR3 is 13 amino acids long. The CDR3 sequence is CASSTQGITEAFF. The CDR3 DNA reads as TGTGCCAGCAGCACCCAAGGGATCACTGAAGCTTTCTTT.

The chain joins TRBV11-3 to TRBJ2-1; no definite D call. Trimming shortened V by 7 bases and J by 6 bases, and 13 bases separated the two germline ends. The CDR3 extends over 13 amino acids. Germline V lookup: CDR1 SGHNT, CDR2 YENEEA. The DNA of the CDR3 is TGTGCCAGCAAGACCTCAGTTAGCAATGAGCAGTTCTTC. This encodes CASKTSVSNEQFF.

This chain joins TRBV5-4 and TRBJ1-3; 8 nucleotides line up with TRBD1. This CDR3 is built from 15 residues. V shed 4 bases and J 3 bases; nucleotides not matched to a gene: 6. The germline V gene has CDR1 SGHNT and CDR2 YYREEE (reference sequence). The CDR3 protein is CASSPRTGNGNTIYF. The CDR3 coding sequence is TGTGCCAGCAGCCCCCGGACAGGGAATGGAAACACCATATATTTT.